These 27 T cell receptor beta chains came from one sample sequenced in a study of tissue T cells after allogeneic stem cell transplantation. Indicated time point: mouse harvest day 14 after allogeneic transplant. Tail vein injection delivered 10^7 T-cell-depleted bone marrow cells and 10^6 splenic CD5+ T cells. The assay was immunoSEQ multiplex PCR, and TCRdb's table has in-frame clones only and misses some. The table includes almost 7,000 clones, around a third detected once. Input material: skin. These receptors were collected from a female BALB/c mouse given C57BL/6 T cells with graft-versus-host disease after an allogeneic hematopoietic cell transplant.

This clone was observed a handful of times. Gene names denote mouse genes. CDR3 sequence: CASSLWGGGQDTQYF. The DNA read from the CDR3 is TGTGCCAGCAGCCTCTGGGGGGGAGGCCAAGACACCCAGTAC. The genes are TRBV4 and TRBJ2-5; 9 bases line up with TRBD2. The read falls 1 residue short of the CDR3 end, and the missing part is taken from the germline J gene. The CDR3 is 15 amino acids. Losses at the gene ends were 5 bases for V and 2 bases for J; bases not matched to a gene: 5. Germline V CDR1 and CDR2: LGHDT, YNNKQL (reference sequence).

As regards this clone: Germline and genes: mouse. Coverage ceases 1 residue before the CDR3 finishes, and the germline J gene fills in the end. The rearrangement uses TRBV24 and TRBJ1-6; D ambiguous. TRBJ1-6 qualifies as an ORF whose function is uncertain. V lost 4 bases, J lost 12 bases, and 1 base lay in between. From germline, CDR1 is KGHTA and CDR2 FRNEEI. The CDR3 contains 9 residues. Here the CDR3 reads CASSRPLYF. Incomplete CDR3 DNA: TGTGCCAGCAGTCGGCCCCTCTAC.

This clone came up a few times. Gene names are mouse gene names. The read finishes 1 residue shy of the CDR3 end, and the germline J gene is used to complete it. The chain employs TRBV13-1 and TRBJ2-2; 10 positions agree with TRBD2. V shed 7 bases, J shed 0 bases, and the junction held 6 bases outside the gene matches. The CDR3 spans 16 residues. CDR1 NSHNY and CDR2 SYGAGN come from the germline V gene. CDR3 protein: CASRDWGLANTGQLYF. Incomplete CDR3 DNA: TGTGCCAGCCGGGACTGGGGTCTTGCAAACACCGGGCAGCTCTAC.

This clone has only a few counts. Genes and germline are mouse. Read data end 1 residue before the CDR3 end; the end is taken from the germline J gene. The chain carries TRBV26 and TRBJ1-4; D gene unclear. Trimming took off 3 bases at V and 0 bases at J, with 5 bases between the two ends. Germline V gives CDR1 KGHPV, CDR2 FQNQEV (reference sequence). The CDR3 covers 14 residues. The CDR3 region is CASSLQISNERLFF. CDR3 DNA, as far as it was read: TGTGCCAGCAGTCTACAGATTTCCAACGAAAGATTATTT.

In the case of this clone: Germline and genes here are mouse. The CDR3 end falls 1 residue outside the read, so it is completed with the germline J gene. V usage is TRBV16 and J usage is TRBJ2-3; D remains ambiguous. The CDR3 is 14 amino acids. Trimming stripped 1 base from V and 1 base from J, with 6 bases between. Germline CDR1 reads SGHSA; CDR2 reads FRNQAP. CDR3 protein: CASSLGGGAETLYF. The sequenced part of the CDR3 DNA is TGTGCAAGCAGCTTAGGGGGAGGTGCAGAAACGCTGTAT.

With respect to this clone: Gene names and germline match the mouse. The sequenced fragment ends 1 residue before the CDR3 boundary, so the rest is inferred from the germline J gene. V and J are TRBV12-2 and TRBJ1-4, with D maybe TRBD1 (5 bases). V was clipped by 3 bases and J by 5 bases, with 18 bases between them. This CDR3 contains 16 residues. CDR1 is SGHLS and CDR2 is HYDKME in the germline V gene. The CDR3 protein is CASSFPGGKKNERLFF. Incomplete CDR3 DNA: TGTGCCAGCTCTTTTCCGGGGGGGAAGAAGAACGAAAGATTATTT.

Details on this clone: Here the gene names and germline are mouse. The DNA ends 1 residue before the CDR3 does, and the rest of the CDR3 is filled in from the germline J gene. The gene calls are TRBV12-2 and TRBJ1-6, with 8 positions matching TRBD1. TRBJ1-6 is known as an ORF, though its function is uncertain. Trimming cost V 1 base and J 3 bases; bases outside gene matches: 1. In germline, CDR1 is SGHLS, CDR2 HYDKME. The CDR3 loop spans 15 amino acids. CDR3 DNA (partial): TGTGCCAGCTCTCTGACAGGGGACTATAATTCGCCCCTCTAC. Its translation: CASSLTGDYNSPLY. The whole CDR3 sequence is CASSLTGDYNSPLYF.

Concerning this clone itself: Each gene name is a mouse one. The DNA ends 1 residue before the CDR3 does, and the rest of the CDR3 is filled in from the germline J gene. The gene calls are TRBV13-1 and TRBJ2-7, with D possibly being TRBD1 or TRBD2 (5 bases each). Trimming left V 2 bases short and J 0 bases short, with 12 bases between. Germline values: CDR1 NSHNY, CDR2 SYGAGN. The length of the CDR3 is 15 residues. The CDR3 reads CASSEGPRSSYEQYF. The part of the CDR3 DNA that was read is TGTGCCAGCAGTGAGGGACCCAGGAGCTCCTATGAACAGTAC.

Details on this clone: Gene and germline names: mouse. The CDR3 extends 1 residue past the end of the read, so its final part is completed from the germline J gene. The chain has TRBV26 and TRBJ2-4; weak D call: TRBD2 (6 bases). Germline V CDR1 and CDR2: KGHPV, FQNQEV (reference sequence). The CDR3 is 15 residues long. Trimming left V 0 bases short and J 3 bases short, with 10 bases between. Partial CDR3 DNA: TGTGCCAGCAGTCTGTCCTGGGGAGGCCAAAACACCTTGTAC. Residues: CASSLSWGGQNTLY. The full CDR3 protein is CASSLSWGGQNTLYF. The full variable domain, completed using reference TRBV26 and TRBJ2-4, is NSKVIQTPRYLVKGQGQKAKMRCIPEKGHPVVFWYQQNKNNEFKFLINFQNQEVLQQIDMTEKRFSAECPSNSPCSLEIQSSEAGDSALYLCASSLSWGGQNTLYFGAGTRLSVL.

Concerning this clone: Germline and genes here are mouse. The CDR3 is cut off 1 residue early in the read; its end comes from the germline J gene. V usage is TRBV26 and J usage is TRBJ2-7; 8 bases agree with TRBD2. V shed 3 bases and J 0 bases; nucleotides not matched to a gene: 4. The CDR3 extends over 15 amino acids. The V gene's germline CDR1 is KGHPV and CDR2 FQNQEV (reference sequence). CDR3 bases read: TGTGCCAGCAGTCTCGACTGGGGCGCCTCCTATGAACAGTAC. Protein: CASSLDWGASYEQY. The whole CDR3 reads CASSLDWGASYEQYF.

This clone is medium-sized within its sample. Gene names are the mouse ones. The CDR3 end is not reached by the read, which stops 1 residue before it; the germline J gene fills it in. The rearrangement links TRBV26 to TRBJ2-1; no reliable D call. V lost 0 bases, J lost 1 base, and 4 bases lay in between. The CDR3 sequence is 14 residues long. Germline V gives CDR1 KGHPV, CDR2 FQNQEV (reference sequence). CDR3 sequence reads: CASSLSYNYAEQFF. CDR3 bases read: TGTGCCAGCAGTCTGTCGTACAACTATGCTGAGCAGTTC.

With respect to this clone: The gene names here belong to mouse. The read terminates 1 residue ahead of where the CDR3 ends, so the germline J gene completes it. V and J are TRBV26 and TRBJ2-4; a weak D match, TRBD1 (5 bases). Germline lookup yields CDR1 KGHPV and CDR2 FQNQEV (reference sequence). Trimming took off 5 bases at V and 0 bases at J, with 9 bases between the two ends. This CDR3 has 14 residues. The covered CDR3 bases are TGTGCCAGCAGTATGAGGGGAAGTCAAAACACCTTGTAC. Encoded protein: CASSMRGSQNTLY. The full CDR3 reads CASSMRGSQNTLYF.

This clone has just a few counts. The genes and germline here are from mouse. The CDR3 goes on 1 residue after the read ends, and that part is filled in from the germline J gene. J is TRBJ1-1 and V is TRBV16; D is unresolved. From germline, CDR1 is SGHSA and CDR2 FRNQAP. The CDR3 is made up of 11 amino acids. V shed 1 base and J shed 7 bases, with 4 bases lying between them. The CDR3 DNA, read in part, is TGTGCAAGCAGCTTAGCCATAGAAGTCTTC. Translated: CASSLAIEVF. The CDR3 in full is CASSLAIEVFF.

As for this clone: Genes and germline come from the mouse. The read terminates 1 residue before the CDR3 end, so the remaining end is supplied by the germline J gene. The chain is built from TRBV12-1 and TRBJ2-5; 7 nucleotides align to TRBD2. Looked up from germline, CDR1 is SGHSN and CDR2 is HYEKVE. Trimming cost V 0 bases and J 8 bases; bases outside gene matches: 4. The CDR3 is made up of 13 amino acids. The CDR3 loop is CASSLVGGGTQYF. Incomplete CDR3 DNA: TGTGCCAGCTCTCTCGTGGGGGGAGGCACCCAGTAC.

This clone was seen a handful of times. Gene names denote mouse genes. CDR3 DNA (partial): TGTGCAAGCAGCCCGGACAGTAACCAAGACACCCAGTAC. It codes for CASSPDSNQDTQY. The entire CDR3 protein reads CASSPDSNQDTQYF. V gene TRBV16 combines with J gene TRBJ2-5, with D perhaps TRBD1 (6 bases). The read stops 1 residue short of the end of the CDR3; the missing end is completed from the germline J gene. V shed 5 bases and J shed 0 bases, with 9 bases lying between them. This CDR3 has 14 amino acids. Germline CDR1 and CDR2: SGHSA and FRNQAP.

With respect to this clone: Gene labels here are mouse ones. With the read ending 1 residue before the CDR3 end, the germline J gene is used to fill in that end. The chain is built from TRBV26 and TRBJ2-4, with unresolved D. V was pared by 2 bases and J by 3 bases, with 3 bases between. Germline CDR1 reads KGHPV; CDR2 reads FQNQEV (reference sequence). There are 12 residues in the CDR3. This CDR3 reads CASSLTQNTLYF. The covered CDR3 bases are TGTGCCAGCAGTCTGACACAAAACACCTTGTAC.

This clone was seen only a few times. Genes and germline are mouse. Partial CDR3 DNA: TGTGCCTGGAGCCTACAGGGGGCGAAATATGCTGAGCAGTTC. It is translated as CAWSLQGAKYAEQF. The full CDR3 sequence reads CAWSLQGAKYAEQFF. V is TRBV31 and J is TRBJ2-1; 9 bases align to TRBD1. The CDR3 goes on 1 residue after the read ends, and that part is filled in from the germline J gene. The CDR3 sequence is 15 residues long. V was pared by 3 bases and J by 4 bases, with 7 bases of the junction left unmatched. Germline-derived CDR1 and CDR2 are GKSSPN and SITVG. Complete variable domain (other parts from reference TRBV31 and TRBJ2-1): AQTIHQWPVAEIKAVGSPLSLGCTIKGKSSPNLYWYWQATGGTLQQLFYSITVGQVESVVQLNLSASRPKDDQFILSTEKLLLSHSGFYLCAWSLQGAKYAEQFFGPGTRLTVL.

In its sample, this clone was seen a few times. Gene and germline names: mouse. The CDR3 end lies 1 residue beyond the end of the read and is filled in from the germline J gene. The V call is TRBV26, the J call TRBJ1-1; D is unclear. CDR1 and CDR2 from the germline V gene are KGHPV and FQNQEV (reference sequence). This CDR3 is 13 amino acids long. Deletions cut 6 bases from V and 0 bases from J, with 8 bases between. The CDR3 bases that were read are TGTGCCAGCAGCACGTCTGCAAACACAGAAGTCTTC. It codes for CASSTSANTEVF. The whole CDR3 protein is CASSTSANTEVFF.

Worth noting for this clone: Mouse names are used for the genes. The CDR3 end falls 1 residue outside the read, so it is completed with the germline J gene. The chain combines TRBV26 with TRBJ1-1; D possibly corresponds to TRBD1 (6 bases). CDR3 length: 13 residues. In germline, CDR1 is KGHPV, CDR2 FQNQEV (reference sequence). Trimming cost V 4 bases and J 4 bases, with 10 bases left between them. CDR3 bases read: TGTGCCAGCAGTCCCAGGGGAGGCACAGAAGTCTTC. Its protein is CASSPRGGTEVF. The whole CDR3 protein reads CASSPRGGTEVFF.

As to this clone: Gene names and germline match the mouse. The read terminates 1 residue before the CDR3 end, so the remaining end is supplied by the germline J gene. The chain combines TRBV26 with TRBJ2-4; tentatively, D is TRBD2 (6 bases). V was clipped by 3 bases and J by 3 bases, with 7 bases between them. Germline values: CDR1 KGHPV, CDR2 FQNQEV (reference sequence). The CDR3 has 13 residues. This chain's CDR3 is CASSLGLQNTLYF. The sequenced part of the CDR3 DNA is TGTGCCAGCAGTCTCGGACTGCAAAACACCTTGTAC. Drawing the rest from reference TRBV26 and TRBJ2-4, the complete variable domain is NSKVIQTPRYLVKGQGQKAKMRCIPEKGHPVVFWYQQNKNNEFKFLINFQNQEVLQQIDMTEKRFSAECPSNSPCSLEIQSSEAGDSALYLCASSLGLQNTLYFGAGTRLSVL.

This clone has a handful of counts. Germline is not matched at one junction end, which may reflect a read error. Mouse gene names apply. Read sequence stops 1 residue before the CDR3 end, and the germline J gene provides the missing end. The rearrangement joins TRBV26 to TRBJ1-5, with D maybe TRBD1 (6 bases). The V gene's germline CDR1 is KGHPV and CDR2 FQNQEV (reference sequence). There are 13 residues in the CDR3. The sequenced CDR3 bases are TGTGCCAGCAGTCTGTGGGACAAGCAGGCTCCGCTT. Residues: CASSLWDKQAPL. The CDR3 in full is CASSLWDKQAPLF.

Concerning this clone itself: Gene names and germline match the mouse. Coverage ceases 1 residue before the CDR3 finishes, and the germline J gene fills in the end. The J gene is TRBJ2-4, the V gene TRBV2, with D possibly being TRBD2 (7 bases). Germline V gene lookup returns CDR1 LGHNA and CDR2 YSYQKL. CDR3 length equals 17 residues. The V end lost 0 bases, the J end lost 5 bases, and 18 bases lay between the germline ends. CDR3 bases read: TGTGCCAGCAGCCAAGATCTGGGGGCCTCAGCTCCAAACACCTTGTAC. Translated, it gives CASSQDLGASAPNTLY. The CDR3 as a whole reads CASSQDLGASAPNTLYF.

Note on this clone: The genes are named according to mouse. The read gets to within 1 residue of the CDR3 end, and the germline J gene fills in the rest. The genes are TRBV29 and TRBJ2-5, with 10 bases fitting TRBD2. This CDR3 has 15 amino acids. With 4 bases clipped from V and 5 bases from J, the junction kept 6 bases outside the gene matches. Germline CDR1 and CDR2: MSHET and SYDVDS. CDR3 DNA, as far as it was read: TGTGCTAGCAGTTCTCTGGGGGGGCGGGGAGACACCCAGTAC. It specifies CASSSLGGRGDTQY. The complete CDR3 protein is CASSSLGGRGDTQYF.

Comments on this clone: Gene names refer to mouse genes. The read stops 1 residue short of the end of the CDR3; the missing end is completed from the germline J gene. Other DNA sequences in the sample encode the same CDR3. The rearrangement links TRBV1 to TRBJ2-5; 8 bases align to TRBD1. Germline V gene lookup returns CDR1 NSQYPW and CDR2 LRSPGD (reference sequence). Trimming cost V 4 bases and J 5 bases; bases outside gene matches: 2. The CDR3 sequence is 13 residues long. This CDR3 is CTCSGTGRDTQYF. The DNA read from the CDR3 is TGCACCTGCAGTGGGACAGGGAGAGACACCCAGTAC.

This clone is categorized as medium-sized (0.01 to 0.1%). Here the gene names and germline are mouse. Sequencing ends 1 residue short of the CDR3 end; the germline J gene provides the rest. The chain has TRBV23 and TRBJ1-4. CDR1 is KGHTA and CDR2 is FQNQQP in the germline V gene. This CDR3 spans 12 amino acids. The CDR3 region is CSSSQNNERLFF. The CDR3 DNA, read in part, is TGCTCCAGCAGTCAAAACAACGAAAGATTATTT.

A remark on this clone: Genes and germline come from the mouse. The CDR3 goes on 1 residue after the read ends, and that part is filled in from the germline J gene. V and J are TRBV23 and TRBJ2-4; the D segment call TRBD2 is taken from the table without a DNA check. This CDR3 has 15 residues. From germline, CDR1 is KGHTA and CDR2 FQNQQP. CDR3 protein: CSSSQELGSQNTLYF. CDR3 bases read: TGCTCCAGCAGTCAAGAACTGGGCAGTCAAAACACCTTGTAC.

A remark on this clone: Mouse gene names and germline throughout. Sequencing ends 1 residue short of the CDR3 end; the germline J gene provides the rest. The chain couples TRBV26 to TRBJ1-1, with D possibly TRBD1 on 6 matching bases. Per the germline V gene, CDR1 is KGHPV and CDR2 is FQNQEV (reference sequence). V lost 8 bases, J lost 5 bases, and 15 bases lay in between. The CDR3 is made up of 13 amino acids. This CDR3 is CASPHRDKTEVFF. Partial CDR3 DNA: TGTGCCAGCCCCCACCGGGACAAAACAGAAGTCTTC.